This TCR beta chain was sequenced for a study of OX40 agonist ivuxolimab in advanced cancers. Findings of the study overall: At 0.1 to 3.0 mg/kg and by week 6, clonal expansion occurred in CD4+ and CD8+ blood T cells.

The CDR3 length is 18 residues. Clones were sequenced by immunoSEQ multiplex PCR, and TCRdb holds only the in-frame ones, with some missing. The repertoire holds 79,000 or so clones, with around 90% as singletons. Comment on this clone: The antigen is undetermined.

Sequencing used CD4+ or CD8+ T cells sorted from blood, obtained in a trial of the OX40 agonist ivuxolimab. The chain links TRBV21-1 to TRBJ2-4; TRBD1, the table's D call, lacks a check against the DNA. TRBV21-1 is flagged as a pseudogene. The sequence came from an adult with an advanced solid tumor such as melanoma, head and neck, liver or kidney cancer. The CDR3 loop is CATSSRQSTRIAKNIQYF. The CDR3 bases are TGTGCCACCTCTTCACGACAGTCTACAAGGATAGCCAAAAACATTCAGTACTTC.